This is a list of T cell receptor beta chains from one sample in a study of blood T cells in healthy people across ages. TCRdb independently ran MiXCR on the 5' RACE reads; one entry per CDR3 protein. The table lists about 690,000 distinct CDR3 sequences, around 41% of them singletons. The sample was blood. The receptors shown here come from a man at least 80 years old in good health. The CDR3 runs from the conserved cysteine through the conserved F or W. D genes are given only for firm matches. Rows give clone size only sometimes, using once, few, many, or a class for an expanded clone.

v_gene	d_gene	j_gene	abundance	CDR3aa
TRBV20-1	.	TRBJ2-5	few	CSAREDGRSYNDEQYF
TRBV29-1	.	TRBJ2-1	few	CSVDQPGGNEQFF
TRBV7-3	.	TRBJ2-5	many	CASSLNGGSETQYF
TRBV6-1	TRBD1	.	.	CASSQGQGAKTQYF
TRBV20-1	.	TRBJ2-3	few	CSAPVGGSSTDTQYF
TRBV20-1	.	TRBJ2-5	.	CSAQDADSGLIVGETQYF
TRBV11-2	.	TRBJ1-1	.	CASSFSTGNTEAFF
TRBV20-1	.	.	.	CSVGGGTAQETQFF
TRBV6-6	.	TRBJ2-5	.	CAGKPPDIRTFQETQYF
TRBV7-2	.	TRBJ1-1	.	CASSSGHLGGAEAFF
TRBV20-1	TRBD1	TRBJ1-5	.	CSARVTDRVDAGQPQHF
TRBV15	TRBD1	TRBJ2-3	.	CATSKGTGGLDTQYF
TRBV20-1	.	TRBJ2-7	.	CSAGLKSYEQYF
TRBV3-1	TRBD1	TRBJ2-7	.	CASRKGGGTYEQYF
TRBV28	.	TRBJ2-3	.	CASSFLRTSTDTQYF
TRBV7-2	.	TRBJ2-7	few	CASSSGGLLEQYF
TRBV5-1	.	TRBJ2-3	once	CASASRTDSTDTQYF
TRBV4-3	.	TRBJ2-3	.	CASSQGATPSTDTQYF
TRBV6-6	.	.	few	CASSYRGAETQYF
TRBV3-1	TRBD1	TRBJ1-1	.	CASSPRQGVSSEAFF
TRBV28	TRBD1	TRBJ1-1	.	CASGDRGRDQAFF
TRBV21-1	.	TRBJ1-4	once	CASSALQGLREKLFF
TRBV29-1	.	TRBJ1-2	few	CSVEINYGYTF
TRBV28	TRBD2	.	.	CASSFAGGPNNEQYF
TRBV12-3/TRBV12-4	.	TRBJ2-5	few	CASSGQEAETQYF
TRBV7-6	.	TRBJ1-6	.	CASSPNRATNSPLHF
TRBV11-2	.	TRBJ2-5	.	CASVLGLAEETQYF
TRBV7-2	.	TRBJ2-3	.	CASSLGRVGGAFTDTQYF
TRBV6-2/TRBV6-3	.	TRBJ1-6	.	CASSLDNYNSPLHF
TRBV3-1	.	TRBJ1-2	few	CASSQEGGLTSGYTF
TRBV20-1	TRBD2	TRBJ2-1	once	CSARVAGETQFF
TRBV2	.	TRBJ2-6	.	CASSLPGGTGANVLTF
TRBV5-5	.	TRBJ2-1	many	CASSLDVFSYNEQFF
TRBV4-3	.	TRBJ2-2	few	CASSQEYVVQNTGELFF
TRBV20-1	.	TRBJ1-2	.	CSAGTTNYGHTF
TRBV6-6	.	TRBJ2-3	.	CASSYYGGRGDTQYF
TRBV3-1	.	TRBJ1-2	.	CASSAQSYYGYTF
TRBV6-2/TRBV6-3	.	TRBJ1-1	few	CASSYRLGVSQNTEAFF
TRBV7-9	.	TRBJ1-5	.	CTSSLASQAPNQPQHF
TRBV6-1	.	TRBJ1-2	few	CASSDGDYGYTF
TRBV11-2	TRBD2	TRBJ2-5	.	CASSLDGSGGFRETQYF
TRBV5-8	.	TRBJ1-6	many	CASSVDRSSPLHF
TRBV29-1	.	TRBJ2-7	.	CSVRIGGNEQYF
TRBV9	TRBD2	TRBJ2-1	few	CASSPAGDYNEQFF
TRBV4-3	.	TRBJ2-2	.	CASSQYRPTGDAANTGELFF
TRBV9	.	TRBJ2-7	.	CASSVTGNPYEQYF
TRBV28	.	TRBJ1-2	.	CASTILGPSSGYGYTF
TRBV7-2	TRBD1	TRBJ1-2	.	CASSAPSGGYYGYTF
TRBV5-1	TRBD2	TRBJ2-1	once	CASSPPLSGRASGQFF
TRBV6-2/TRBV6-3	.	TRBJ2-7	.	CASRHGTRLGYEQYF
TRBV28	TRBD2	TRBJ2-7	few	CASTSGSLYAQYF
TRBV28	.	TRBJ2-7	.	CASQWAPTYEQYF